The 14 T cell receptor beta chains below all came from one sample that was sequenced in a study of OX40 agonist ivuxolimab in advanced cancers. Sequenced by immunoSEQ multiplex PCR; TCRdb stores in-frame clones only, minus some. Of about 150,000 clones in the sample, 85% to 95% were seen once. The sample consisted of CD4+ or CD8+ T cells sorted from blood, taken in a trial of the OX40 agonist ivuxolimab. Receptors were obtained from an adult with an advanced solid tumor such as melanoma, head and neck, liver or kidney cancer.

This clone was seen just once. This chain links TRBV9 with TRBJ1-2; no definite D call. The V gene's germline CDR1 is SGDLS and CDR2 YYNGEE. The V and J ends lost 5 bases and 4 bases respectively, with 9 bases between them. The CDR3 consists of 12 residues. For the CDR3, the DNA is TGTGCCAGCAGGAGTACCGGCTATGGCTACACCTTC. It translates to CASRSTGYGYTF.

This clone was recorded a few times. The V gene is TRBV7-6, the J gene TRBJ1-1; D is undetermined. The CDR3 consists of 14 residues. CDR1 and CDR2 (germline): SGHVS, FNYEAQ. Trimming left V 5 bases short and J 1 base short, with 11 bases between. The CDR3 nucleotides read TGTGCCAGCAGCCCCGGACTGGAGAACACTGAAGCTTTCTTT. This sequence encodes CASSPGLENTEAFF.

This sequence joins TRBV6-6 and TRBJ2-5; D not resolved. CDR1 and CDR2 from the germline V gene are MNHNY and SVGAGI (reference sequence). The V and J ends lost 2 bases and 5 bases respectively, with 15 bases between them. This CDR3 comprises 15 residues. In DNA form, the CDR3 reads TGTGCCAGCAGTTACCGAGCGCCCCTTCGGGAGACCCAGTACTTC. Amino acid sequence: CASSYRAPLRETQYF.

The chain joins TRBV7-2 to TRBJ2-2; no firm D call. The CDR3 is 14 amino acids. Germline CDR1 SGHTA, CDR2 FQGNSA. Trimming took off 2 bases at V and 5 bases at J, with 9 bases between the two ends. CDR3 DNA: TGTGCCAGCAGCTTATACAAGTGGACCGGGGAGCTGTTTTTT. This codes for CASSLYKWTGELFF.

In its sample, this clone was seen once. This chain links TRBV5-6 with TRBJ1-4; D gene uncertain. Deletions cut 0 bases from V and 10 bases from J, with 10 bases between. This CDR3 spans 13 amino acids. The germline V gene has CDR1 SGHDT and CDR2 YYEEEE. Here the CDR3 DNA reads TGTGCCAGCAGCTTGGCAAAGGGCGGAAAACTGTTTTTT. It encodes CASSLAKGGKLFF.

The table lists this clone with a count of one. The V and J genes are TRBV11-2 and TRBJ2-2; the D gene is possibly TRBD2 (5 bases). The V gene's germline CDR1 is SGHAT and CDR2 FQNNGV. This CDR3 region has 15 residues. Trimming stripped 4 bases from V and 6 bases from J, with 15 bases between. The CDR3 here is CASSSTNGASGELFF. CDR3 coding DNA: TGTGCCAGCAGCTCGACTAACGGAGCTTCCGGGGAGCTGTTTTTT.

The V and J genes are TRBV29-1 and TRBJ1-1; no clear D. The V gene lost 2 bases and the J gene lost 1 base, with 8 bases spanning the gap. The CDR3 spans 13 residues. Germline V gene sequence: CDR1 SQVTM, CDR2 ANQGSEA. In DNA, the CDR3 is TGCAGCGTTGAACGGCAGGCGAACACTGAAGCTTTCTTT. Translation gives CSVERQANTEAFF.

The DNA for the CDR3 is TGTGCCAGCAGCTCCCGATTACTCAAATTGACAGGGTCAAATGAGCAGTTCTTC. As protein: CASSSRLLKLTGSNEQFF. The genes are TRBV7-9 and TRBJ2-1; 7 positions agree with TRBD1. CDR1 SEHNR and CDR2 FQNEAQ come from the germline V gene (reference sequence). Trimming cost V 4 bases and J 7 bases; bases outside gene matches: 19. CDR3 size: 18 residues.

The rearrangement joins TRBV6-5 to TRBJ1-1; 7 bases map to TRBD1. This CDR3 contains 13 residues. The V gene's germline CDR1 is MNHEY and CDR2 SVGAGI. V dropped 5 bases and J dropped 4; count of bases not matched to a gene: 4. CDR3 protein: CASSNTGATEAFF. The CDR3 DNA reads TGTGCCAGCAGTAACACAGGGGCCACTGAAGCTTTCTTT.

The chain uses TRBV6-5 and TRBJ1-5, with TRBD1 as a possible D gene (6 bases). Deletions cut 0 bases from V and 3 bases from J, with 9 bases between. CDR3 length equals 15 residues. Germline-derived CDR1 and CDR2 are MNHEY and SVGAGI. DNA for the CDR3: TGTGCCAGCAGTTACTCGGCAGGGGACAATCAGCCCCAGCATTTT. It translates to CASSYSAGDNQPQHF.

The V and J genes are TRBV6-5 and TRBJ2-5; no firm D call. Trimming took 6 bases from V and 1 from J, leaving 12 bases between them. Germline V CDR1 and CDR2: MNHEY, SVGAGI. CDR3 length: 14 amino acids. The CDR3 reads CASSPGGTQETQYF. DNA of the CDR3: TGTGCCAGCAGCCCGGGCGGAACCCAAGAGACCCAGTACTTC.

This clone appeared a few times. V and J are TRBV27 and TRBJ2-2; D remains ambiguous. This CDR3 comprises 16 residues. Germline assignment: CDR1 MNHEY and CDR2 SMNVEV (reference sequence). The V and J ends lost 10 bases and 3 bases respectively, with 21 bases between them. The CDR3 loop is CATIPRVAFDTGELFF. The CDR3 nucleotides read TGTGCCACAATCCCCCGGGTAGCTTTCGACACCGGGGAGCTGTTTTTT.

V and J are TRBV19 and TRBJ1-2, with D perhaps TRBD1 (5 bases). This CDR3 is 12 amino acids long. The V gene's germline CDR1 is LNHDA and CDR2 SQIVND (reference sequence). Trimming left V 9 bases short and J 6 bases short, with 14 bases between. In nucleotides, the CDR3 is TGTGCCAGCTCGGGACGGAGCCATGGCTACACCTTC. The encoded protein is CASSGRSHGYTF.

The chain recombines TRBV7-8 with TRBJ2-1, with no clear D. The germline CDR1 and CDR2 sequences are SGHVS and FQNEAQ. The CDR3 runs 13 residues. Trimming removed 6 bases from V and 8 bases from J, with 14 bases in between. The CDR3 reads CASSSQTRDEQFF. The CDR3 region has the DNA TGTGCCAGCAGTTCACAGACCCGCGATGAGCAGTTCTTC.